This T cell receptor (beta chain) was captured by sequencing in a study of T cell clonotyping in hematopoietic cell transplantation. Overall study findings and caveats: At the given depth, recipient repertoires were over 95% de novo clonotypes.

To note about this clone: The antigen is undetermined.

Method: immunoSEQ multiplex PCR; TCRdb's copy keeps in-frame clones and lacks some. This sample has fewer than 25,000 clones, with approximately 79% found just once. The receptor was isolated from a man in his 60s in good health. Some clones in this sample may be carry-over from other donors' samples. Input material: peripheral blood mononuclear cells.

The CDR3 region is CASSLIPGDGYTF. CDR3 bases: TGTGCCAGCAGCCTAATCCCAGGGGATGGCTACACCTTC. The chain carries TRBV5-4 and TRBJ1-2, with D perhaps matching TRBD1 (6 bases). Trimming left V 4 bases short and J 6 bases short, with 13 bases between. CDR3 size: 13 residues. Germline lookup yields CDR1 SGHNT and CDR2 YYREEE (reference sequence).